The next 15 T cell receptor beta chains were all read from a single sample in a study of T cells in Graves' hyperthyroidism and ophthalmopathy. The source material, RNA transcripts, was used to amplify TCR beta CDR3 regions. The TCR CDR3 first-round RT-PCR relied on the HTBI primer set. TCRdb passed the multiplex PCR reads through MiXCR, listing each CDR3 protein once. The table records 400,000 or so distinct CDR3 sequences, about an eighth of them present only once. Sequenced input: blood. Receptor source: a man aged 45-65 years with Graves' ophthalmopathy.

This clonotype was picked up many times. The chain joins TRBV30 to TRBJ1-2, with D perhaps TRBD1 (5 bases). Trimming removed 2 bases at V and 0 bases at J, with 13 bases between. Germline CDR1 and CDR2: GTSNPN and SVGIG (reference sequence). CDR3 length equals 15 residues. The CDR3: CAWSKTGVANYGYTF. The DNA of the CDR3 is TGTGCCTGGAGTAAAACAGGAGTTGCTAACTATGGCTACACCTTC. Together with reference TRBV30 and TRBJ1-2, the CDR3 gives the full variable domain: SQTIHQWPATLVQPVGSPLSLECTVEGTSNPNLYWYRQAAGRGLQLLFYSVGIGQISSEVPQNLSASRPQDRQFILSSKKLLLSDSGFYLCAWSKTGVANYGYTFGSGTRLTVV.

This clonotype was recorded at least ten times. CDR3 coding DNA: TGCAGTGTTCGGCGGGAGAGGATCGGGTCCCAGTACTTC. Residues: CSVRRERIGSQYF. V is TRBV20-1 and J is TRBJ2-5; 7 nucleotides line up with TRBD2. From germline, CDR1 is DFQATT and CDR2 SNEGSKA (reference sequence). CDR3 length equals 13 residues. V shed 7 bases, J shed 9 bases, and the junction held 14 bases outside the gene matches.

The chain couples TRBV20-1 to TRBJ2-3, with TRBD2 matching over 8 bases. V lost 4 bases to trimming and J lost 0 bases; unmatched junction nucleotides: 9. Germline CDR1 is DFQATT and CDR2 is SNEGSKA (reference sequence). CDR3 length: 16 amino acids. CDR3 region: CSANLAGSLSTDTQYF. The CDR3 nucleotides are TGCAGTGCTAATTTAGCGGGGTCGTTAAGCACAGATACGCAGTATTTT.

This clonotype was seen ten or more times. CDR3 in amino acids: CASSSAGDEQFF. DNA of the CDR3: TGTGCCAGCAGTTCGGCCGGCGATGAGCAGTTCTTC. This chain connects TRBV27 to TRBJ2-1; no clear D gene. The V end lost 4 bases, the J end lost 8 bases, and 9 bases lay between the germline ends. CDR3 length: 12 residues. Germline V gene lookup returns CDR1 MNHEY and CDR2 SMNVEV (reference sequence).

This clonotype was counted many times. The chain joins TRBV7-9 to TRBJ2-3; D unresolved. The CDR3 consists of 14 residues. Germline CDR1 is SEHNR and CDR2 is FQNEAQ (reference sequence). Trimming shortened V by 3 bases and J by 0 bases, and 7 bases separated the two germline ends. The CDR3 here is CASSLSRSTDTQYF. The CDR3 nucleotides read TGTGCCAGCAGCTTGTCCAGGAGCACAGATACGCAGTATTTT.

This clonotype has at least ten counts. CDR3 in DNA: TGTGCCAGCAGTTACTTAACAAGGGGGCGAGAGACCCAGTACTTC. Translation gives CASSYLTRGRETQYF. The chain combines TRBV6-5 with TRBJ2-5, with TRBD1 matching 7 bases. J gave up 4 bases and V 1 base, and 6 bases lay outside the gene matches. CDR3 length: 15 amino acids. CDR1 and CDR2 (germline): MNHEY, SVGAGI.

This chain links TRBV9 with TRBJ2-7, with D uncertain. V was clipped by 3 bases and J by 3 bases, with 16 bases between them. Germline V gives CDR1 SGDLS, CDR2 YYNGEE. The CDR3 contains 15 residues. The CDR3 nucleotides read TGTGCCAGCAGCGCCCGCTCGGACCGCAGCTACGAGCAGTACTTC. Translated, it gives CASSARSDRSYEQYF. Looking up the rest from reference TRBV9 and TRBJ2-7 gives the full variable domain: DSGVTQTPKHLITATGQRVTLRCSPRSGDLSVYWYQQSLDQGLQFLIQYYNGEERAKGNILERFSAQQFPDLHSELNLSSLELGDSALYFCASSARSDRSYEQYFGPGTRLTVT.

This clonotype was seen ten or more times. The chain combines TRBV6-1 with TRBJ1-2; 7 bases are a match to TRBD1. The germline gives CDR1 MNHNS, CDR2 SASEGT. This CDR3 region has 13 residues. V shed 7 bases, J shed 8 bases, and the junction held 10 bases outside the gene matches. Here the CDR3 reads CASTNGQASGYTF. For the CDR3, the DNA is TGTGCCAGCACCAACGGACAGGCAAGCGGCTACACCTTC.

This clonotype was seen ten or more times. This rearrangement joins TRBV6-1 to TRBJ2-7, with D maybe TRBD2 (6 bases). V lost 10 bases and J 3 bases, leaving 16 bases between the germline ends. Germline CDR1 reads MNHNS; CDR2 reads SASEGT. This CDR3 region has 13 residues. CDR3 in amino acids: CATSPSGVYEQYF. DNA of the CDR3: TGTGCCACCTCCCCGTCGGGGGTCTACGAGCAGTACTTC.

In this sample, this clonotype turned up a few times. V gene TRBV18 combines with J gene TRBJ1-2, with TRBD1 matching 9 bases. The CDR3 runs to 14 residues. The germline V gene has CDR1 KGHSH and CDR2 LQKENI. V shed 3 bases and J 6 bases; nucleotides not matched to a gene: 5. The CDR3 bases are TGTGCCAGCTCACCCGGGACAGGGTCGGATGGCTACACCTTC. This codes for CASSPGTGSDGYTF.

Ten or more counts support this clonotype. The genes are TRBV2 and TRBJ2-7; 10 bases agree with TRBD2. CDR3 length: 15 amino acids. CDR1 SNHLY and CDR2 FYNNEI come from the germline V gene. J lost 0 bases, V lost 7 bases, and 6 bases had no gene match. The DNA of the CDR3 is TGTGCCAGCATCCGGACTAGCGGCAGCTCCTACGAGCAGTACTTC. Amino acid sequence: CASIRTSGSSYEQYF. The whole variable domain, remainder taken from reference TRBV2 and TRBJ2-7, is EPEVTQTPSHQVTQMGQEVILRCVPISNHLYFYWYRQILGQKVEFLVSFYNNEISEKSEIFDDQFSVERPDGSNFTLKIRSTKLEDSAMYFCASIRTSGSSYEQYFGPGTRLTVT.

This clonotype was detected ten times or more. The V and J genes are TRBV12-3 or TRBV12-4 and TRBJ1-5; D not certain. The CDR3 extends over 16 amino acids. Trimming shortened V by 5 bases and J by 3 bases, and 17 bases separated the two germline ends. The CDR3 is CASSPAGQIYNQPQHF. The CDR3 DNA reads TGTGCCAGCAGTCCCGCCGGGCAGATATACAATCAGCCCCAGCATTTT.

This clonotype occurred many times. The chain couples TRBV12-3 or TRBV12-4 to TRBJ2-5; D unresolved. The CDR3 contains 14 residues. V was clipped by 7 bases and J by 5 bases, with 17 bases between them. The CDR3 reads CASTKLGWLETQYF. The DNA for the CDR3 is TGTGCCAGCACAAAACTCGGGTGGTTGGAGACCCAGTACTTC.

This clonotype has only a few counts. Germline is not matched at one junction end, which may reflect a read error. V and J are TRBV29-1 and TRBJ1-1, with D possibly matching TRBD1 (5 bases). There are 14 residues in the CDR3. The germline V gene encodes CDR1 SQVTM and CDR2 ANQGSEA. The CDR3 here is CRVEVGQGFTEAFF. Here the CDR3 DNA reads TGCAGGGTTGAAGTGGGGCAGGGTTTCACTGAAGCTTTCTTT.

The chain uses TRBV27 and TRBJ2-3; 8 nucleotides agree with TRBD2. CDR3 length equals 19 residues. V shed 4 bases, J shed 4 bases, and the junction held 19 bases outside the gene matches. The germline V gene encodes CDR1 MNHEY and CDR2 SMNVEV (reference sequence). In nucleotides, the CDR3 is TGTGCCAGCAGTTCCCAATCCCCCTCAGCGGGAGTTTTGGCAGATACGCAGTATTTT. Encoded protein: CASSSQSPSAGVLADTQYF.